These 27 T cell receptor beta chains originate from one sample sequenced in a study of T-cell reconstitution after alpha-beta-depleted transplantation in children (dated by TCRdb to the mid-2010s). The time point label, as the study defines it: day 60 (about 2 months) after transplantation. In light of the paper, this sample's treatment or condition label describes: allogeneic hematopoietic cell transplantation with graft depleted of TCRalphabeta T cells and CD19 B cells. Libraries were prepared through PCR. Sequenced on an Illumina HiSeq 2500. TCR libraries were prepared with molecular barcoding, using unique molecular identifiers to normalize TCRbeta repertoire quantification. Using fastp trimming at Q25 and MiXCR clonotype assembly, TCRdb reanalyzed the public sequencing data and kept in-frame beta chains. Every CDR3 protein is listed once, alongside the most common genes and DNA of its rows. This sample is represented by over 15,000 distinct CDR3 sequences; about 8% of them were singletons. The ten largest clones take up 35% to 40% of the sample.

Sequencing was performed on PBMCs, mostly from graft donor cells, taken 60 days after TCRalphabeta/CD19-depleted stem cell transplant. All receptors come from a boy in the first two years of life who had a stem cell transplant for Wiskott-Aldrich syndrome, so the T cells may come from the graft donor.

This clonotype has more than one count but fewer than ten. The genes are TRBV7-9 and TRBJ2-1; 7 positions match TRBD1. This CDR3 region has 15 residues. V shed 7 bases and J 5 bases; nucleotides not matched to a gene: 11. Germline-derived CDR1 and CDR2 are SEHNR and FQNEAQ (reference sequence). This CDR3 is CASMKGATLNNEQFF. The CDR3 nucleotides read TGTGCCAGCATGAAGGGGGCAACATTAAACAATGAGCAGTTCTTC.

As for this clonotype: A clone one base away is much larger, so this may be a read error. The J gene is TRBJ2-2, the V gene TRBV24-1; possible D gene TRBD1, 5 bases. The CDR3 has 14 residues. Germline CDR1 KGHDR, CDR2 SFDVKD. CDR3 residues: CDTSSTQALGELFF. As DNA, the CDR3 is TGTGACACCAGTTCTACACAGGCTTTAGGGGAGCTGTTTTTT.

This clonotype was counted ten times or more. The V call is TRBV7-2, the J call TRBJ2-3, with D possibly TRBD2 on 5 matching bases. Germline CDR1 is SGHTA and CDR2 is FQGNSA. The CDR3 is made up of 11 amino acids. V was clipped by 7 bases and J by 6 bases, with 8 bases between them. The CDR3 DNA sequence: TGTGCCAGCACCTCGGGGGATACGCAGTATTTT. As protein: CASTSGDTQYF.

This clonotype has ten or more counts. The chain combines TRBV7-9 with TRBJ2-3; unclear D gene. The CDR3 covers 11 residues. Germline lookup yields CDR1 SEHNR and CDR2 FQNEAQ (reference sequence). V was shortened by 1 base and J by 7 bases, with 3 bases between the two germline ends. CDR3 nucleotides: TGTGCCAGCAGCTTAGTCTATACGCAGTATTTT. Translating it yields CASSLVYTQYF.

CDR3: CSARDVAVQETQYF. Written as DNA, the CDR3 is TGCAGTGCTAGAGATGTAGCGGTCCAAGAGACCCAGTACTTC. The rearrangement links TRBV20-1 to TRBJ2-5; possibly TRBD2 for D (6 bases). The CDR3 extends over 14 amino acids. Trimming removed 0 bases at V and 1 base at J, with 9 bases between. In germline, CDR1 is DFQATT, CDR2 SNEGSKA (reference sequence).

By share of the sample, this clonotype is medium-sized. The V call is TRBV11-2, the J call TRBJ2-2, with D possibly matching TRBD1 (6 bases). In germline, CDR1 is SGHAT, CDR2 FQNNGV. Trimming shortened V by 6 bases and J by 6 bases, and 20 bases separated the two germline ends. This CDR3 region has 16 residues. Written as DNA, the CDR3 is TGTGCCAGCAGGTCTGGGGGCTTCTTTTCCGCCGGGGAGCTGTTTTTT. Translated: CASRSGGFFSAGELFF.

This clonotype showed up many times. Compared with germline, one end of the junction differs, possibly owing to a read error. This rearrangement joins TRBV3-1 to TRBJ2-5; D is perhaps TRBD1 (6 bases). The germline CDR1 and CDR2 sequences are LGHDT and YNNKEL (reference sequence). CDR3 length equals 12 residues. CDR3 protein: CASSSLGTPRRF. CDR3 nucleotide sequence: TGTGCCAGCAGCTCCTTAGGGACACCCCGTCGGTTC.

A note on this clonotype: A single base separates this from a much larger clone, so it may be a read error. The rearrangement uses TRBV20-1 and TRBJ2-3; TRBD2 agrees at 9 bases. The CDR3 totals 14 residues. The germline gives CDR1 DFQATT, CDR2 SNEGSKA (reference sequence). CDR3 protein: CSGRVSSGSDTQYF. The CDR3 DNA reads as TGCAGTGGTAGAGTCAGTAGCGGGAGCGATACGCAGTATTTT.

Many counts were recorded for this clonotype. The chain employs TRBV5-1 and TRBJ2-1; TRBD1 matches at 7 bases. V gave up 4 bases and J gave up 4 bases; unmatched junction bases: 8. The CDR3 has 15 amino acids. Germline CDR1 SGHRS, CDR2 YFSETQ. CDR3 bases: TGCGCCAGCAGCCAAGGTGGGACAGATTACAATGAGCAGTTCTTC. Translated, it gives CASSQGGTDYNEQFF.

This clonotype was recorded at least ten times. The chain couples TRBV2 to TRBJ2-4, with 9 bases aligning to TRBD1. The germline V gene has CDR1 SNHLY and CDR2 FYNNEI. Trimming at V came to 5 bases and at J to 0 bases, leaving 8 bases not matched to a gene. This CDR3 spans 17 amino acids. The CDR3 spells CASSFGTGKLAKNIQYF. DNA of the CDR3: TGTGCCAGCAGTTTCGGGACAGGGAAACTAGCCAAAAACATTCAGTACTTC. Combining the CDR3 with reference TRBV2 and TRBJ2-4 gives the whole variable domain EPEVTQTPSHQVTQMGQEVILRCVPISNHLYFYWYRQILGQKVEFLVSFYNNEISEKSEIFDDQFSVERPDGSNFTLKIRSTKLEDSAMYFCASSFGTGKLAKNIQYFGAGTRLSVL.

The V and J genes are TRBV7-3 and TRBJ1-5, with 8 bases matching TRBD1. The length of the CDR3 is 17 residues. V was pared by 5 bases and J by 4 bases, with 13 bases of the junction left unmatched. Per germline, CDR1 SGHTA and CDR2 FQGTGA. The CDR3 DNA sequence: TGTGCCAGCAGCCCCAGCCCCGGGACAGGTAATAATCAGCCCCAGCATTTT. This translates into CASSPSPGTGNNQPQHF. Using reference TRBV7-3 and TRBJ1-5 for the parts outside the CDR3, the full variable domain is GAGVSQTPSNKVTEKGKYVELRCDPISGHTALYWYRQSLGQGPEFLIYFQGTGAADDSGLPNDRFFAVRPEGSVSTLKIQRTERGDSAVYLCASSPSPGTGNNQPQHFGDGTRLSIL.

The CDR3 region is CASSERGLAKNIQYF. Written as DNA, the CDR3 is TGTGCCAGCAGTGAGAGAGGACTAGCCAAAAACATTCAGTACTTC. The chain has TRBV2 and TRBJ2-4; possible D gene TRBD2, 5 bases. In germline, CDR1 is SNHLY, CDR2 FYNNEI. Trimming removed 3 bases from V and 0 bases from J, with 9 bases in between. The CDR3 has 15 amino acids.

The chain links TRBV7-2 to TRBJ2-2; 7 nucleotides line up with TRBD2. The junction had 5 bases not matched to a gene; V was cut back by 0 bases and J by 7 bases. Germline CDR1 SGHTA, CDR2 FQGNSA. The CDR3 runs to 15 residues. The CDR3 sequence is CASSLAGGPGGELFF. In nucleotides, the CDR3 is TGTGCCAGCAGCTTAGCGGGAGGGCCGGGCGGGGAGCTGTTTTTT.

This clonotype showed up many times. The chain couples TRBV5-1 to TRBJ1-1; D is uncertain. V lost 2 bases and J lost 3, with 5 bases in between. The CDR3 has 12 amino acids. The germline CDR1 and CDR2 sequences are SGHRS and YFSETQ. This chain's CDR3 is CASSFGDTEAFF. As DNA, the CDR3 is TGCGCCAGCAGCTTTGGGGACACTGAAGCTTTCTTT. The full variable domain, completed using reference TRBV5-1 and TRBJ1-1, is KAGVTQTPRYLIKTRGQQVTLSCSPISGHRSVSWYQQTPGQGLQFLFEYFSETQRNKGNFPGRFSGRQFSNSRSEMNVSTLELGDSALYLCASSFGDTEAFFGQGTRLTVV.

The table lists this clonotype with many counts. This rearrangement joins TRBV13 to TRBJ2-7; D ambiguous. This CDR3 has 11 amino acids. The germline CDR1 and CDR2 sequences are PRHDT and FYEKMQ (reference sequence). V shed 4 bases and J shed 7 bases, with 8 bases lying between them. CDR3 residues: CASSWISEQYF. In DNA form, the CDR3 reads TGTGCCAGCAGCTGGATATCTGAGCAGTACTTC.

This clonotype ranks as medium-sized (0.01 to 0.1%). CDR3 coding DNA: TGCAGTGCTAGTAGGGGTCGGGAAACTGAAGCTTTCTTT. Encoded protein: CSASRGRETEAFF. This chain connects TRBV20-1 to TRBJ1-1; TRBD1 is a possible D gene (5 bases). Between the trimmed V and J ends, which lost 3 bases and 5 bases, there was a span of 13 bases. In germline, CDR1 is DFQATT, CDR2 SNEGSKA (reference sequence). The length of the CDR3 is 13 residues.

This clonotype was seen many times. The J gene is TRBJ2-7, the V gene TRBV25-1; 7 bases map to TRBD1. This CDR3 has 13 amino acids. Trimming took 4 bases from V and 5 from J; bases not matched to a gene: 5. Per the germline V gene, CDR1 is MGHDK and CDR2 is SYGVNS. CDR3 bases: TGTGCCAGCAGTGGGCTTACAGGGGACGAGCAGTACTTC. Translation gives CASSGLTGDEQYF.

This clonotype was recorded at least ten times. The chain combines TRBV3-1 with TRBJ2-3, with no clear D. The germline CDR1 and CDR2 sequences are LGHDT and YNNKEL (reference sequence). This CDR3 is built from 13 residues. V dropped 1 base and J dropped 4 bases, with 6 bases sitting between them. In DNA form, the CDR3 reads TGTGCCAGCAGCCAAGCAGGAGCAGATACGCAGTATTTT. It yields the protein CASSQAGADTQYF.

The chain employs TRBV6-5 and TRBJ2-1; D is perhaps TRBD1 or TRBD2 (5 bases each). This CDR3 comprises 17 residues. V was shortened by 0 bases and J by 9 bases, with 21 bases between the two germline ends. Germline V CDR1 and CDR2: MNHEY, SVGAGI. The CDR3 bases are TGTGCCAGCAGTTACTCACCGGGACCCCGCCGGACCAGTGAGCAGTTCTTC. The encoded protein is CASSYSPGPRRTSEQFF.

Many counts were recorded for this clonotype. The V gene is TRBV3-1, the J gene TRBJ1-1; 7 positions match TRBD1. Germline V gene data show CDR1 as LGHDT and CDR2 as YNNKEL (reference sequence). V lost 5 bases to trimming and J lost 4 bases; unmatched junction nucleotides: 7. The CDR3 is made up of 14 amino acids. The CDR3 DNA reads TGTGCCAGCAGCGGACCCCGACAGGGCACTGAAGCTTTCTTT. The encoded protein is CASSGPRQGTEAFF.

There are many counts of this clonotype. The V gene is TRBV20-1, the J gene TRBJ2-3; no firm D call. Trimming removed 5 bases at V and 2 bases at J, with 8 bases between. This CDR3 is 12 amino acids long. In germline, CDR1 is DFQATT, CDR2 SNEGSKA (reference sequence). Here the CDR3 DNA reads TGCAGTGCTGGGCGGATCACAGATACGCAGTATTTT. Protein sequence: CSAGRITDTQYF.

This clonotype came up many times. The genes are TRBV2 and TRBJ2-5, with 9 bases fitting TRBD1. J lost 4 bases, V lost 2 bases, and 5 bases had no gene match. This CDR3 has 15 residues. Germline V gene sequence: CDR1 SNHLY, CDR2 FYNNEI. In DNA form, the CDR3 reads TGTGCCAGCAGTGAACAAGAGACAGGGGGAGAGACCCAGTACTTC. As protein: CASSEQETGGETQYF.

V and J are TRBV6-7 and TRBJ1-1; the D gene is possibly TRBD1 (5 bases). TRBV6-7 is known as an ORF, though its function is uncertain. Trimming left V 6 bases short and J 4 bases short, with 15 bases between. The CDR3 consists of 14 residues. The CDR3 DNA follows: TGTGCCAGCAGCCCCCGCAGGGCCGCCACTGAAGCTTTCTTT. This gives the protein CASSPRRAATEAFF.

This clonotype was observed many times. The chain employs TRBV20-1 and TRBJ1-1, with a tentative D call TRBD1 (6 bases). CDR3 length: 13 residues. Germline-derived CDR1 and CDR2 are DFQATT and SNEGSKA (reference sequence). The V end was cut by 1 base, the J end by 6 bases, with 12 bases between. The CDR3 nucleotides read TGCAGTGCTAGAGCAGGGACACCCTCTGAAGCTTTCTTT. Encoded protein: CSARAGTPSEAFF.

The rearrangement uses TRBV4-1 and TRBJ2-7; 9 bases are a match to TRBD2. Germline CDR1 and CDR2: MGHRA and YSYEKL. CDR3 size: 16 residues. J gave up 2 bases and V 3 bases, and 8 bases lay outside the gene matches. The CDR3 nucleotides are TGCGCCAGCAGCCAGGTCGGCGGGAGGGCCCCCTACGAGCAGTACTTC. Its protein is CASSQVGGRAPYEQYF.

This clonotype was counted only a few times. This chain connects TRBV20-1 to TRBJ1-5; 9 bases fit TRBD1. Germline CDR1 and CDR2: DFQATT and SNEGSKA (reference sequence). The CDR3 covers 14 residues. V gave up 6 bases and J gave up 2 bases; unmatched junction bases: 5. The CDR3 DNA reads TGCAGTGCGCAACAGGGGGCCGGCAATCAGCCCCAGCATTTT. The encoded protein is CSAQQGAGNQPQHF.

This clonotype turned up a few times. The rearrangement joins TRBV5-1 to TRBJ2-7; D possibly corresponds to TRBD1 (5 bases). The CDR3 totals 15 residues. The germline CDR1 and CDR2 sequences are SGHRS and YFSETQ. V was pared by 2 bases and J by 0 bases, with 12 bases between. CDR3 sequence: CASSFRPGYSYEQYF. The CDR3 nucleotides read TGCGCCAGCAGCTTTAGGCCAGGGTACTCCTACGAGCAGTACTTC.